The rows below give T cell receptor beta chains drawn from one sample of a study of blood T cell repertoires in COVID-19. Repertoires were generated with immunoSEQ multiplex PCR, while TCRdb's copy carries only in-frame clones and drops some. The sample consists of roughly 86,000 clones, roughly four fifths of them appearing once. Sequenced: peripheral blood. The receptors stem from a human donor in a cohort sampled during active COVID-19. The CDR3 runs from the conserved cysteine through the conserved F or W. The order of the fields is clone size, V gene, D gene, J gene, CDR3 DNA, CDR3 protein. The D gene is left open where the match is weak. A row's size may be missing; if present it is once, few, many or a size class.

NA,TRBV7-2,NA,TRBJ2-7,TGTGCCAGCAGCTACAAGGGGGGAGGGACTTCCTACGAGCAGTACTTC,CASSYKGGGTSYEQYF
once,TRBV7-3,TRBD2,TRBJ2-1,TGTGCCAGCAGCTTAAACGGGGGGGCTATCAGTGAGCAGTTCTTC,CASSLNGGAISEQFF
once,TRBV25-1,TRBD2,TRBJ2-3,TGTGCCAGCAGTTCCGGCGGGGGGGGAGATACGCAGTATTTT,CASSSGGGGDTQYF
NA,TRBV6-5,NA,TRBJ1-5,TGTGCCAGCAGGTCGAGACAGAGACATCAGCCCCAGCATTTT,CASRSRQRHQPQHF
NA,TRBV2,NA,TRBJ2-1,TGTGCCAGCAGTGGGCAACAGTACAATGAGCAGTTCTTC,CASSGQQYNEQFF
NA,TRBV27,NA,TRBJ2-7,TGTGCCAGCAGTTCCGTCTTTGGTCGGGGTAGCTACGAGCAGTACTTC,CASSSVFGRGSYEQYF
NA,TRBV5-3,TRBD1,TRBJ1-2,TGTGCCAGAAGCTTGGGAGGGACAGGGGGCGTAGATGGCTACACCTTC,CARSLGGTGGVDGYTF
few,TRBV28,TRBD1,TRBJ2-7,TGTGCCAGCAGTTTGGGACAGCAACCCTACGAGCAGTACTTC,CASSLGQQPYEQYF
NA,TRBV7-3,NA,TRBJ2-3,TGTGCCAGCAGCGAACGGGGGGCTAGCACAGATACGCAGTATTTT,CASSERGASTDTQYF
NA,TRBV7-2,NA,TRBJ2-7,TGTGCCAGCAGCTTAGGCCGGAGTAACGACGAGCAGTACTTC,CASSLGRSNDEQYF
NA,TRBV24-1,TRBD2,TRBJ2-1,TGTGCCACCAGTGACCCGGGGGGGCAGGGGAGCAATGAGCAGTTCTTC,CATSDPGGQGSNEQFF
few,TRBV2,TRBD2,TRBJ2-3,TGTGCCAGCGGGGGGAAGCTAGCGGGGACAGATACGCAGTATTTT,CASGGKLAGTDTQYF
NA,TRBV7-6,NA,TRBJ2-7,TGTGCCAGCAGCTTAGGGAGCTACGAGCAGTACTTC,CASSLGSYEQYF
few,TRBV19,TRBD1,TRBJ1-1,TGTGCCAGTAGTATAACAGGGGTGGTCGTGAACACTGAAGCTTTCTTT,CASSITGVVVNTEAFF
NA,TRBV30,NA,TRBJ2-4,TGTGCCTTAAACCGGGACATTGGGGCCAAAAACATTCAGTACTTC,CALNRDIGAKNIQYF
once,TRBV7-2,TRBD2,TRBJ2-1,TGTGCCAGCAGTTCCGACGGGAGCGGGGGGGCCTCTGAGCAGTTCTTC,CASSSDGSGGASEQFF
NA,TRBV2,TRBD2,TRBJ2-7,TGTGCCAGCGGGGGGGTGTACTCCTACGAGCAGTACTTC,CASGGVYSYEQYF
once,TRBV7-2,NA,TRBJ2-1,TGTGCCAGCAGCTTCGACACGAGCTCCTACAATGAGCAGTTCTTC,CASSFDTSSYNEQFF
NA,TRBV7-6,NA,TRBJ2-7,TGTGCCAGCAGCTCCCAAAGGGGGGGCAGCGCCTACGAGCAGTACTTC,CASSSQRGGSAYEQYF
NA,TRBV15,TRBD1,TRBJ1-5,TGTGCCACCAGCCGGACACCGGGACAGGGCCCCGTCGGTCAGGGTCAGCCCCAGCATTTT,CATSRTPGQGPVGQGQPQHF